This T cell receptor (beta chain) was documented in a study of cytomegalovirus exposure and HLA in healthy donors. CDR3 size: 13 residues. Germline CDR1 SGHVS, CDR2 FNYEAQ. PCR amplification relied on 60 Vbeta primers (plus 13 Jbeta primers). Assay used: immunoSEQ multiplex PCR; TCRdb lists only in-frame clones, some missing. The data hold about 190,000 clones, with 84% observed a single time. This clone was counted between two and nine times. Its antigen is unidentified. Findings of the study overall: In a later analysis, TCR beta V- and J-gene trimming showed a link to a missense DCLRE1C variant.

Healthy bone marrow donors made up the donors. The sequence derives from a woman aged 45-65 years in good health and CMV-seropositive. The sequenced sample consisted of PBMCs. The chain combines TRBV7-6 with TRBJ1-1; 7 nucleotides match TRBD1. CDR3 bases: TGTGCAAGAGAGGGACAGATGAACACTGAAGCTTTCTTT. As protein: CAREGQMNTEAFF.